Listed here is a single TCR beta chain. Its antigen is unknown. Here immunoSEQ multiplex PCR was the method, and the copy in TCRdb shows in-frame clones only, minus some. The table lists about 150,000 clones, around 92% of them singletons. The CDR3 loop spans 15 amino acids. The V and J ends lost 4 bases and 1 base, in that order; junction bases with no gene match: 3. Germline loops: CDR1 LGHDT, CDR2 YNNKEL (reference sequence). The entry originates in a study of T cell responses to AZD1222 COVID-19 vaccine. Study-level points and caveats: White British ancestry dominated among donors, who included more females, and clonal diversity was possibly underestimated. The study found vaccine-associated CD4 TCRs spanning spike, dominant at 160-218 and 743-854. Breadth and depth of Spike-specific TCRs rose after two AZD1222 doses.

This material consisted of peripheral blood, taken on day 0 of AZD1222 vaccination. V usage is TRBV3-1 (or the pseudogene TRBV3-2) and J usage is TRBJ1-3; 8 bases line up with TRBD1. This clonotype was sampled from an adult in good health. The CDR3 DNA is TGTGCCAGCAGCCCCGGACAGGGATCTGGAAACACCATATATTTT. Its protein product is CASSPGQGSGNTIYF.